The next 13 T cell receptor beta chains were all read from a single sample in a study of PD-L1 blockade in urothelial cancer. The method was immunoSEQ multiplex PCR; TCRdb's version includes in-frame clones alone and lacks a portion of them. The table shows roughly 95,000 clones, with more than 75% occurring only once. Time point specified: pretreatment peripheral blood. Material: PBMCs, obtained around atezolizumab (anti-PD-L1) treatment. The origin of the receptors is a man between 60 and 70 years old with urothelial cancer.

In its sample, this clone was seen a few times. The chain uses TRBV7-2 and TRBJ1-5; 8 positions match TRBD1. CDR1 and CDR2 (germline): SGHTA, FQGNSA. The junction had 6 bases not matched to a gene; V was cut back by 6 bases and J by 5 bases. The CDR3 is 14 amino acids. The CDR3 region is CASSFDRGYQPQHF. The CDR3 coding sequence is TGTGCCAGCAGTTTCGACAGGGGTTATCAGCCCCAGCATTTT.

The V and J genes are TRBV9 and TRBJ2-1, with 8 bases identical to TRBD2. CDR1 is SGDLS and CDR2 is YYNGEE in the germline V gene. The V segment lost 2 bases and the J segment 8 bases; nucleotides outside the gene matches: 6. The CDR3 spans 14 residues. CDR3 loop: CASSVGTRTHEQFF. The CDR3 DNA is TGTGCCAGCAGCGTTGGGACTAGGACCCATGAGCAGTTCTTC.

The CDR3 here is CASSLAGVPYNEQFF. The DNA for the CDR3 is TGTGCCAGCAGCTTGGCGGGAGTACCCTACAATGAGCAGTTCTTC. The rearrangement links TRBV5-4 to TRBJ2-1; TRBD2 is a possible D gene (6 bases). Between the trimmed V and J ends, which lost 0 bases and 2 bases, there was a span of 9 bases. The CDR3 is 15 residues long. Germline lookup yields CDR1 SGHNT and CDR2 YYREEE (reference sequence).

This clone was counted once. The chain's CDR3 is CATSRERGHNEQFF. In nucleotides, the CDR3 is TGTGCCACCAGCAGGGAGCGGGGTCACAATGAGCAGTTCTTC. The chain employs TRBV15 and TRBJ2-1, with 7 bases that match TRBD2. Germline V gives CDR1 LNHNV, CDR2 YYDKDF (reference sequence). The CDR3 consists of 14 residues. The ends lost 3 bases at V and 5 bases at J; junction bases unmatched: 4.

The CDR3: CASSLGDRGTEAFF. DNA for the CDR3: TGTGCCAGCAGCTTAGGAGACAGGGGAACTGAAGCTTTCTTT. The gene calls are TRBV7-2 and TRBJ1-1; 8 bases fit TRBD1. After removal of 1 base from V and 5 bases from J, the junction contained 3 bases not matched to a gene. The germline gives CDR1 SGHTA, CDR2 FQGNSA. This CDR3 spans 14 amino acids. Drawing the rest from reference TRBV7-2 and TRBJ1-1, the complete variable domain is GAGVSQSPSNKVTEKGKDVELRCDPISGHTALYWYRQSLGQGLEFLIYFQGNSAPDKSGLPSDRFSAERTGGSVSTLTIQRTQQEDSAVYLCASSLGDRGTEAFFGQGTRLTVV.

V gene TRBV28 combines with J gene TRBJ1-1; D unclear. The CDR3 is 13 residues long. Germline CDR1 is MDHEN and CDR2 is SYDVKM. V dropped 6 bases and J dropped 7 bases, with 15 bases sitting between them. CDR3 bases: TGTGCCAGCAGAGAACCACAGAGATTTGAAGCTTTCTTT. Translated, it gives CASREPQRFEAFF.

This chain joins TRBV7-2 and TRBJ2-1, with 9 bases that match TRBD1. The germline V gene has CDR1 SGHTA and CDR2 FQGNSA. This CDR3 is built from 12 residues. With V trimmed by 6 bases and J by 10 bases, 4 bases remained unmatched. The CDR3 bases are TGTGCCAGCAGTAGGGGACAGGGCGAGCAGTTCTTC. Amino acids: CASSRGQGEQFF.

V usage is TRBV29-1 and J usage is TRBJ1-2; D uncertain. Germline V gives CDR1 SQVTM, CDR2 ANQGSEA. The CDR3 totals 10 residues. V was cut by 3 bases and J by 8 bases, with 7 bases left in between. The CDR3: CSVEAGGYTF. CDR3 sequence (DNA): TGCAGCGTTGAGGCCGGGGGCTACACCTTC.

This rearrangement joins TRBV7-3 to TRBJ2-7, with a weak D call TRBD1 (6 bases). This CDR3 is 13 amino acids long. V dropped 0 bases and J dropped 7 bases, with 10 bases sitting between them. From germline, CDR1 is SGHTA and CDR2 FQGTGA. CDR3 sequence (DNA): TGTGCCAGCAGCTTAACGGCCGACAGGGAGCAGTACTTC. Its protein product is CASSLTADREQYF.

On this clone: Other nucleotide sequences in the sample specify the same CDR3. The chain recombines TRBV5-4 with TRBJ1-1; 8 bases agree with TRBD1. This CDR3 contains 16 residues. CDR1 and CDR2 from the germline V gene are SGHNT and YYREEE (reference sequence). V lost 0 bases, J lost 1 base, and 5 bases stayed unmatched. The CDR3 coding sequence is TGTGCCAGCAGCTTGGGCCAGGGGGCGCGGAACACTGAAGCTTTCTTT. Residues: CASSLGQGARNTEAFF.

CDR3 nucleotides: TGTGCCAGCAGCGCTGGACTAGCGGGGGCCACCTACGAGCAGTACTTC. It yields the protein CASSAGLAGATYEQYF. The chain carries TRBV11-2 and TRBJ2-7, with TRBD2 matching over 13 bases. With V trimmed by 5 bases and J by 2 bases, 6 bases remained unmatched. The CDR3 spans 16 residues. CDR1 SGHAT and CDR2 FQNNGV come from the germline V gene.

The J gene is TRBJ1-1, the V gene TRBV10-1; D possibly corresponds to TRBD1 (6 bases). Per the germline V gene, CDR1 is WNHNN and CDR2 is SYGVQD (reference sequence). The CDR3 contains 15 residues. V shed 5 bases and J shed 2 bases, with 15 bases lying between them. CDR3 coding DNA: TGCGCCAGCAGTTGCCACTACAGGGATAACACTGAAGCTTTCTTT. Its translation is CASSCHYRDNTEAFF.

The rearrangement uses TRBV11-3 and TRBJ2-3; 10 bases match TRBD1. Trimming at V came to 3 bases and at J to 5 bases, leaving 2 bases not matched to a gene. The CDR3 is 14 amino acids. Germline assignment: CDR1 SGHNT and CDR2 YENEEA. CDR3 residues: CASSLGTGVDTQYF. The CDR3 coding sequence is TGTGCCAGCAGCTTGGGGACAGGGGTAGATACGCAGTATTTT. Supplemented by reference TRBV11-3 and TRBJ2-3, the full variable domain reads EAGVVQSPRYKIIEKKQPVAFWCNPISGHNTLYWYLQNLGQGPELLIRYENEEAVDDSQLPKDRFSAERLKGVDSTLKIQPAELGDSAVYLCASSLGTGVDTQYFGPGTRLTVL.